The 32 T cell receptor beta chains presented below share a single source sample, sequenced in a study of CD8+ T cells in alopecia areata. Sorting of pooled cutaneous lymph node cells was based on CD4, CD8alpha, NKG2D, NKG2ACE and other markers. The authors extracted RNA and reverse transcribed it into cDNA as the sequencing template. Sequencing was performed with immunoSEQ multiplex PCR; in TCRdb, only in-frame clones are kept and a portion is missing. Singletons are absent from the sample, which has about 300,000 clones. The sample comprised CD4+ T cells sorted from a lymph node. Source of these receptors: a C3H/HeJ mouse with alopecia areata. The mice in this strain carry MHC haplotype H2-k.

Turning to this clone: The genes and germline here are from mouse. The CDR3 loop reads CASSVTGPYEQYF. Incomplete CDR3 DNA: TGTGCCAGCAGTGTGACTGGGCCGTAT. The V and J genes are TRBV13-3 and TRBJ2-7; 7 bases are a match to TRBD2. Coverage ceases 4 residues before the CDR3 finishes, and the germline J gene fills in the end. The CDR3 length is 13 residues. The V gene's germline CDR1 is NNHDY and CDR2 SYVADS.

A remark on this clone: The gene names here belong to mouse. With the read ending 4 residues before the CDR3 end, the germline J gene is used to fill in that end. This rearrangement joins TRBV31 to TRBJ2-1; 7 positions agree with TRBD2. The J segment lost 4 bases and the V segment lost 3 bases, leaving 12 bases of the junction unmatched. The CDR3 has 16 amino acids. CDR1 GKSSPN and CDR2 SITVG come from the germline V gene. The CDR3 reads CAWSHTRLGPYAEQFF. CDR3 bases read: TGTGCCTGGAGCCATACTCGACTGGGTCCATATGCT.

This clone was seen a few times. These gene names are mouse names. The read terminates 3 residues ahead of where the CDR3 ends, so the germline J gene completes it. Other nucleotide sequences from this sample produce the same CDR3. The chain has TRBV1 and TRBJ1-6, with 10 bases that match TRBD1. TRBJ1-6 carries the ORF label, with uncertain function. V lost 3 bases, J lost 7 bases, and 3 bases stayed unmatched. The CDR3 is 15 residues long. Germline loops: CDR1 NSQYPW, CDR2 LRSPGD (reference sequence). This CDR3 reads CTCSAGQGRNSPLYF. CDR3 DNA (partial): TGCACCTGCAGTGCGGGACAGGGGAGGAATTCGCCC.

About this clone itself: Gene names are the mouse ones. The CDR3 extends 4 residues past the end of the read, so its final part is completed from the germline J gene. The same CDR3 is also encoded by other DNA sequences in this sample. The chain carries TRBV29 and TRBJ1-2, with TRBD1 identical over 9 bases. Germline CDR1 reads MSHET; CDR2 reads SYDVDS. The CDR3 totals 14 residues. With V trimmed by 6 bases and J by 0 bases, 2 bases remained unmatched. CDR3 bases read: TGTGCTAGCAGCCGGGACAGGGCAAACTCC. Translation gives CASSRDRANS. The full-length CDR3 reads as CASSRDRANSDYTF.

This clone came up a few times. Here the gene names and germline are mouse. The read gets to within 4 residues of the CDR3 end, and the germline J gene fills in the rest. This chain uses TRBV13-3 with TRBJ2-2, with 7 positions matching TRBD1. This CDR3 contains 14 residues. CDR1 and CDR2 from the germline V gene are NNHDY and SYVADS. The V gene end was trimmed by 6 bases and the J gene end by 0 bases; junction bases not matched to a gene: 2. Partial CDR3 DNA: TGTGCCAGCATAGACAGGGCAAACACCGGG. Translation gives CASIDRANTG. The CDR3 as a whole reads CASIDRANTGQLYF.

A few counts support this clone. The listed genes are named as in mouse. The read finishes 4 residues shy of the CDR3 end, and the germline J gene is used to complete it. This chain links TRBV13-1 with TRBJ2-3; the D is unclear. This CDR3 has 16 residues. Trimming pared 1 base from V and 0 bases from J, leaving 12 bases between. The germline V gene has CDR1 NSHNY and CDR2 SYGAGN. CDR3 bases read: TGTGCCAGCAGTGATCCCGACAATTCTAGTGCAGAA. Amino acids: CASSDPDNSSAE. The whole CDR3 reads CASSDPDNSSAETLYF.

Regarding this clone: Mouse gene names and germline throughout. The sequenced fragment ends 4 residues before the CDR3 boundary, so the rest is inferred from the germline J gene. The genes are TRBV1 and TRBJ2-5; 7 bases line up with TRBD1. This CDR3 has 13 residues. Looked up from germline, CDR1 is NSQYPW and CDR2 is LRSPGD (reference sequence). CDR3 DNA, as far as it was read: TGCACCTGCAGTGCAGCAGGGGGAGAC. Translation: CTCSAAGGD. The full CDR3 protein is CTCSAAGGDTQYF.

This clone occurred a few times. Germline and genes: mouse. The read stops 4 residues short of the end of the CDR3; the missing end is completed from the germline J gene. This chain uses TRBV1 with TRBJ1-2; possibly TRBD1 for D (6 bases). The V gene's germline CDR1 is NSQYPW and CDR2 LRSPGD (reference sequence). Trimming shortened V by 6 bases and J by 3 bases, and 14 bases separated the two germline ends. This CDR3 is 14 amino acids long. This chain's CDR3 is CTCRAGGQDSDYTF. The part of the CDR3 DNA that was read is TGCACCTGCAGGGCGGGGGGGCAGGACTCC. Full variable domain (outside the CDR3, taken from reference TRBV1 and TRBJ1-2): VTLLEQNPRWRLVPRGQAVNLRCILKNSQYPWMSWYQQDLQKQLQWLFTLRSPGDKEVKSLPGADYLATRVTDTELRLQVANMSQGRTLYCTCRAGGQDSDYTFGSGTRLLVI.

A word on this clone: Genes and germline come from the mouse. The CDR3 extends 3 residues past the end of the read, so its final part is completed from the germline J gene. The J gene is TRBJ1-6, the V gene TRBV13-2; D may be TRBD1 (5 bases). TRBJ1-6 is noted as an ORF with a role that remains uncertain. Germline V CDR1 and CDR2: NNHNN, SYGAGS (reference sequence). CDR3 length equals 15 residues. V was pared by 0 bases and J by 3 bases, with 7 bases between. The CDR3 reads CASGDAGFYNSPLYF. Partial CDR3 DNA: TGTGCCAGCGGTGATGCAGGGTTCTATAATTCGCCC.

In the case of this clone: Mouse gene names apply. The read ends 4 residues shy of where the CDR3 ends; the end is completed using the germline J gene. This sequence joins TRBV13-2 and TRBJ1-2; TRBD1 might be the D (5 bases). The germline gives CDR1 NNHNN, CDR2 SYGAGS (reference sequence). The V gene lost 3 bases and the J gene lost 4 bases, with 10 bases spanning the gap. The CDR3 loop spans 13 amino acids. The sequenced CDR3 bases are TGTGCCAGCGGTGGCAGGGATTCCTCC. Translated, it gives CASGGRDSS. The whole CDR3 sequence reads CASGGRDSSDYTF.

The table lists this clone with many counts. Gene names are the mouse ones. The CDR3 DNA, read in part, is TGTGCCAGCAGTAATGCAAACTCC. It codes for CASSNANS. The full-length CDR3 reads as CASSNANSDYTF. This chain links TRBV19 with TRBJ1-2; D is unresolved. The sequenced fragment ends 4 residues before the CDR3 boundary, so the rest is inferred from the germline J gene. Per the germline V gene, CDR1 is FNHDT and CDR2 is SITEND (reference sequence). This CDR3 is built from 12 residues. The V end lost 3 bases, the J end lost 0 bases, and 3 bases lay between the germline ends.

The table lists this clone with a few counts. Gene names and germline refer to mouse. CDR3 amino acids: CASSRGGAATGQLYF. CDR3 DNA (partial): TGTGCTAGCAGTAGAGGGGGGGCCGCCACCGGG. The chain recombines TRBV17 with TRBJ2-2; maybe TRBD2 (7 bases). The missing CDR3 end, 4 residues past where the read stops, is filled in from the germline J gene. The germline V gene has CDR1 MNHDT and CDR2 YYDKIL. V lost 1 base and J lost 4, with 10 bases in between. The CDR3 spans 15 residues.

Of note for this clone: Gene names denote mouse genes. The CDR3 end falls 4 residues outside the read, so it is completed with the germline J gene. J is TRBJ2-4 and V is TRBV1; 14 nucleotides align to TRBD2. The CDR3 is 17 residues long. CDR1 and CDR2 (germline): NSQYPW, LRSPGD (reference sequence). The DNA read from the CDR3 is TGCACCTGCAGTGGGGGCCGGGACTGGGGGGGCGCGAAC. Amino acid sequence: CTCSGGRDWGGAN. The entire CDR3 reads CTCSGGRDWGGANTLYF.

About this clone itself: Any gene name here is a mouse gene name. Partial CDR3 DNA: TGTGCCTGGAGTCGTAGGGGGCAGAGTCAAAAC. This translates into CAWSRRGQSQN. The whole CDR3 sequence is CAWSRRGQSQNTLYF. V usage is TRBV31 and J usage is TRBJ2-4; tentative D call: TRBD1 (7 bases). Read coverage stops 4 residues before the CDR3 terminus; the germline J gene supplies the remainder. The V gene lost 1 base and the J gene lost 0 bases, with 11 bases spanning the gap. Germline loops: CDR1 GKSSPN, CDR2 SITVG. The CDR3 has 15 residues.

As regards this clone: Gene names are mouse gene names. From the germline J gene comes the end of the CDR3, since the read stops 3 residues before it. This same CDR3 is encoded by further DNA sequences in the sample. V and J are TRBV31 and TRBJ1-6; 9 bases fit TRBD1. TRBJ1-6 is flagged as an ORF with uncertain function. Losses at the gene ends were 0 bases for V and 4 bases for J; bases not matched to a gene: 1. Looked up from germline, CDR1 is GKSSPN and CDR2 is SITVG. This CDR3 contains 15 residues. This CDR3 is CAWSLGQGYNSPLYF. Incomplete CDR3 DNA: TGTGCCTGGAGTCTGGGACAGGGTTATAATTCGCCC.

About this clone: This may stem from a read error, because a much larger clone lies one nucleotide away. Any gene name here is a mouse gene name. The CDR3 end lies 4 residues beyond the end of the read and is filled in from the germline J gene. The rearrangement uses TRBV13-3 and TRBJ2-5; 7 bases match TRBD1. The ends lost 4 bases at V and 2 bases at J; junction bases unmatched: 1. Germline V gives CDR1 NNHDY, CDR2 SYVADS. This CDR3 region has 13 residues. CDR3 residues: CASSWDSQDTQYF. The sequenced part of the CDR3 DNA is TGTGCCAGCAGTTGGGACAGCCAAGAC.

Of note for this clone: Mouse gene names apply. Read sequence stops 3 residues before the CDR3 end, and the germline J gene provides the missing end. This rearrangement joins TRBV19 to TRBJ1-6; D may be TRBD1 (6 bases). TRBJ1-6 is noted as an ORF with a role that remains uncertain. Germline loops: CDR1 FNHDT, CDR2 SITEND (reference sequence). Trimming shortened V by 4 bases and J by 3 bases, and 8 bases separated the two germline ends. This CDR3 region has 14 residues. The CDR3 loop reads CASSQQGYNSPLYF. The sequenced part of the CDR3 DNA is TGTGCCAGCAGTCAACAGGGCTATAATTCGCCC.

This clone was seen a handful of times. Mouse gene names and germline throughout. The read halts 4 residues ahead of the CDR3 end, with the missing end drawn from the germline J gene. This sequence joins TRBV13-1 and TRBJ2-4, with 8 bases fitting TRBD2. This CDR3 region has 15 residues. J lost 0 bases, V lost 4 bases, and 4 bases had no gene match. Germline assignment: CDR1 NSHNY and CDR2 SYGAGN. The part of the CDR3 DNA that was read is TGTGCCAGCAGTCGACTGGGGCCTAGTCAAAAC. This translates into CASSRLGPSQN. The whole CDR3 is CASSRLGPSQNTLYF.

As concerns this clone: Genes here carry mouse names. CDR3 loop: CASSDSGTTYEQYF. CDR3 DNA, as far as it was read: TGTGCCAGCAGTGACTCCGGGACAACATAT. The chain joins TRBV13-1 to TRBJ2-7, with TRBD1 as a possible D gene (6 bases). The read is 4 residues too short to cover the CDR3 end, so that end is filled in from the germline J gene. There are 14 residues in the CDR3. Germline-derived CDR1 and CDR2 are NSHNY and SYGAGN.

This clone has more than one count but fewer than ten. The genes are named according to mouse. The read falls 4 residues short of the CDR3 end, and the missing part is taken from the germline J gene. The V gene is TRBV31, the J gene TRBJ2-2; the match to TRBD2 covers 9 bases. The germline V gene encodes CDR1 GKSSPN and CDR2 SITVG. This CDR3 has 14 amino acids. The ends lost 5 bases at V and 1 base at J; junction bases unmatched: 2. The CDR3 is CAWETGGNTGQLYF. CDR3 bases read: TGTGCCTGGGAGACTGGGGGAAACACCGGG.

As concerns this clone: Gene names follow the mouse nomenclature. Read sequence stops 4 residues before the CDR3 end, and the germline J gene provides the missing end. The V call is TRBV5, the J call TRBJ2-3; maybe TRBD1 (5 bases). The CDR3 covers 17 residues. V lost 0 bases to trimming and J lost 2 bases, with 15 bases between them. In germline, CDR1 is LGHNA, CDR2 YNLKQL (reference sequence). CDR3 protein: CASSQDTGRAIAETLYF. Partial CDR3 DNA: TGTGCCAGCAGCCAAGATACGGGCAGGGCGATTGCAGAA.

A word on this clone: This could be a read error, since a much larger clone is one nucleotide away. Mouse gene names apply. The CDR3 extends 4 residues past the end of the read, so its final part is completed from the germline J gene. Other DNA sequences in the sample encode the same CDR3. This chain joins TRBV29 and TRBJ1-2; 9 positions match TRBD1. The CDR3 loop spans 14 amino acids. V gave up 6 bases and J gave up 0 bases; unmatched junction bases: 2. In germline, CDR1 is MSHET, CDR2 SYDVDS. The sequenced part of the CDR3 DNA is TGTGCTAGCAGCAGACAGGGGGCAAACTCC. Its translation is CASSRQGANS. The entire CDR3 sequence reads CASSRQGANSDYTF.

This clone appeared many times. Mouse gene names apply. The same CDR3 also results from other DNA sequences found in this sample. The part of the CDR3 DNA that was read is TGTGCCAGCAGTATGGGGGGAAGTGCAGAA. This gives the protein CASSMGGSAE. The full CDR3 protein reads CASSMGGSAETLYF. This chain connects TRBV19 to TRBJ2-3, with a tentative D call TRBD2 (6 bases). With the read ending 4 residues before the CDR3 end, the germline J gene is used to fill in that end. Germline CDR1 and CDR2: FNHDT and SITEND (reference sequence). Trimming removed 2 bases from V and 0 bases from J, with 7 bases in between. The CDR3 extends over 14 amino acids.

This clone showed up many times. Gene names are mouse gene names. The read terminates 3 residues before the CDR3 end, so the remaining end is supplied by the germline J gene. The rearrangement joins TRBV3 to TRBJ1-6; 8 nucleotides line up with TRBD1. Being an ORF, TRBJ1-6 has a function that is uncertain. The CDR3 contains 13 residues. Trimming removed 9 bases from V and 2 bases from J; junction bases left unmatched: 0. Looked up from germline, CDR1 is SNHLY and CDR2 is FYNGKV (reference sequence). Incomplete CDR3 DNA: TGTGCCAGACAGGGGGCCTATAATTCGCCC. Its translation: CARQGAYNSP. The whole CDR3 protein is CARQGAYNSPLYF.

A note on this clone: Gene names denote mouse genes. Read sequence stops 4 residues before the CDR3 end, and the germline J gene provides the missing end. The chain links TRBV13-1 to TRBJ2-7, with 11 bases fitting TRBD2. The germline V gene has CDR1 NSHNY and CDR2 SYGAGN. This CDR3 is 15 amino acids long. Unmatched junction bases numbered 5, after V lost 4 bases and J lost 2 bases. Incomplete CDR3 DNA: TGTGCCAGCAGTCTAGACTGGGGGGGGACCTAT. Its protein product is CASSLDWGGTY. From start to end, the CDR3 is CASSLDWGGTYEQYF.

Of note for this clone: Any gene name here is a mouse gene name. The read stops 4 residues short of the end of the CDR3; the missing end is completed from the germline J gene. The chain links TRBV13-3 to TRBJ2-7; 10 bases line up with TRBD1. Germline CDR1 NNHDY, CDR2 SYVADS. The CDR3 length is 16 residues. V lost 3 bases, J lost 0 bases, and 6 bases stayed unmatched. The covered CDR3 bases are TGTGCCAGCAGTGCTCCGGGACAGGGGCGCTCCTAT. Encoded protein: CASSAPGQGRSY. The CDR3 in its entirety is CASSAPGQGRSYEQYF.

As for this clone: Germline and genes: mouse. The CDR3 end lies 4 residues beyond the end of the read and is filled in from the germline J gene. The chain employs TRBV5 and TRBJ2-1, with 8 bases lining up with TRBD1. V trimming: 1 base; J trimming: 3 bases; junction bases outside the gene matches: 2. This CDR3 is 15 amino acids long. The V gene's germline CDR1 is LGHNA and CDR2 YNLKQL (reference sequence). CDR3 loop: CASSQVGQAYAEQFF. The sequenced CDR3 bases are TGTGCCAGCAGCCAAGTGGGACAGGCCTATGCT.

This clone was picked up a small number of times. Mouse gene names and germline throughout. The sequenced fragment ends 4 residues before the CDR3 boundary, so the rest is inferred from the germline J gene. The rearrangement joins TRBV13-1 to TRBJ2-4; D gene uncertain. CDR1 is NSHNY, CDR2 SYGAGN, per germline. The CDR3 is made up of 13 amino acids. The covered CDR3 bases are TGTGCCAGCAGTGATGCCCTGCGGAAC. Amino acid sequence: CASSDALRN. In full, the CDR3 reads CASSDALRNTLYF.

About this clone itself: Gene names are the mouse ones. The read is 4 residues too short to cover the CDR3 end, so that end is filled in from the germline J gene. The chain has TRBV13-1 and TRBJ2-5; 9 nucleotides agree with TRBD1. Germline V gene data show CDR1 as NSHNY and CDR2 as SYGAGN. The CDR3 covers 13 residues. The CDR3 DNA, read in part, is TGTGCCAGCGCCGGGACAGGGAGAGAC. Amino acids: CASAGTGRD. The complete CDR3 protein is CASAGTGRDTQYF.

Only a few counts were recorded for this clone. Gene names are mouse gene names. The CDR3 end lies 4 residues beyond the end of the read and is filled in from the germline J gene. The chain joins TRBV13-2 to TRBJ2-3, with D tentatively TRBD2 (6 bases). Germline CDR1 and CDR2: NNHNN and SYGAGS (reference sequence). The ends were cut back, 1 base at V and 0 bases at J, with 15 bases in the middle. This CDR3 contains 17 residues. CDR3: CASGDRLGRPSAETLYF. The sequenced part of the CDR3 DNA is TGTGCCAGCGGTGATCGCCTGGGGAGACCTAGTGCAGAA.

This clone was seen more than once but under ten times. Gene names refer to mouse genes. From the germline J gene comes the end of the CDR3, since the read stops 4 residues before it. The chain uses TRBV1 and TRBJ1-1, with a tentative D call TRBD1 (5 bases). Germline V gene data show CDR1 as NSQYPW and CDR2 as LRSPGD (reference sequence). The V end lost 0 bases, the J end lost 4 bases, and 9 bases lay between the germline ends. There are 14 residues in the CDR3. The CDR3 loop is CTCSADHRGTEVFF. CDR3 bases read: TGCACCTGCAGTGCAGACCATAGGGGCACA.

For this clone: Gene names and germline refer to mouse. The read ends 4 residues shy of where the CDR3 ends; the end is completed using the germline J gene. The gene calls are TRBV29 and TRBJ2-7, with 8 bases matching TRBD1. The CDR3 is 15 amino acids. Germline CDR1 MSHET, CDR2 SYDVDS. V lost 0 bases and J lost 3; bases outside the gene matches: 4. CDR3 amino acids: CASSLSQGALYEQYF. The DNA read from the CDR3 is TGTGCTAGCAGTTTATCGCAGGGGGCCCTCTAT. The full variable domain, completed using reference TRBV29 and TRBJ2-7, is DMKVTQMPRYLIKRMGENVLLECGQDMSHETMYWYRQDPGLGLQLIYISYDVDSNSEGDIPKGYRVSRKKREHFSLILDSAKTNQTSVYFCASSLSQGALYEQYFGPGTRLTVL.